The 27 T cell receptor beta chains reported below all come from one sample, sequenced in a study of CD8 T cells in ankylosing spondylitis. TCRdb fed the 5' RACE reads into MiXCR, producing one record per CDR3 protein. The repertoire holds hundreds of thousands of distinct CDR3 sequences, with 12% as singletons. Findings and caveats of the study: A motif in TCR beta, a set of roughly 8 highly homologous variants, appeared characteristic of ankylosing spondylitis blood.

These receptors have no identified antigens. The sequencing input was blood, either unsorted or a sorted T cell fraction (not recorded which). These receptors all come from a male donor with ankylosing spondylitis.

This rearrangement joins TRBV5-5 to TRBJ2-7; the D gene could be TRBD1 or TRBD2 (5 bases each). The CDR3 totals 15 residues. The germline gives CDR1 SGHKS, CDR2 YYEKEE (reference sequence). The ends were cut back, 0 bases at V and 2 bases at J, with 12 bases in the middle. The CDR3 sequence is CASSLAGTATYEQYF. In nucleotides, the CDR3 is TGTGCCAGCAGCTTGGCTGGGACCGCAACCTACGAGCAGTACTTC.

The V call is TRBV9, the J call TRBJ2-5; 11 bases are a match to TRBD2. The CDR3 is 15 amino acids. V was clipped by 0 bases and J by 7 bases; unmatched bases: 5. The germline V gene has CDR1 SGDLS and CDR2 YYNGEE. Here the CDR3 reads CASSVDSGTSGTQYF. CDR3 nucleotides: TGTGCCAGCAGCGTAGACTCCGGGACTAGCGGGACCCAGTACTTC.

The chain joins TRBV6-5 to TRBJ2-7; TRBD1 agrees at 9 bases. The CDR3 is 12 amino acids. After removal of 7 bases from V and 11 bases from J, the junction contained 9 bases not matched to a gene. The germline CDR1 and CDR2 sequences are MNHEY and SVGAGI. As DNA, the CDR3 is TGTGCCAGCACCGGGGGACAGGGTCCGGAGTACTTC. Protein: CASTGGQGPEYF.

This clonotype was detected only a few times. The V gene is TRBV7-9, the J gene TRBJ2-1, with 8 bases fitting TRBD1. The V segment lost 5 bases and the J segment 3 bases; nucleotides outside the gene matches: 6. The germline CDR1 and CDR2 sequences are SEHNR and FQNEAQ (reference sequence). CDR3 size: 15 residues. In DNA, the CDR3 is TGTGCCAGCAGCCTCGACAGGGGTCTCTACAATGAGCAGTTCTTC. Translated, it gives CASSLDRGLYNEQFF.

J is TRBJ1-1 and V is TRBV7-2; the D is unclear. Germline CDR1 is SGHTA and CDR2 is FQGNSA. This CDR3 region has 14 residues. V lost 5 bases to trimming and J lost 4 bases, with 14 bases between them. CDR3 coding DNA: TGTGCCAGCAGCCCAAGGGCGTTTGGCACTGAAGCTTTCTTT. Translating it yields CASSPRAFGTEAFF. Looking up the rest from reference TRBV7-2 and TRBJ1-1 gives the full variable domain: GAGVSQSPSNKVTEKGKDVELRCDPISGHTALYWYRQSLGQGLEFLIYFQGNSAPDKSGLPSDRFSAERTGGSVSTLTIQRTQQEDSAVYLCASSPRAFGTEAFFGQGTRLTVV.

The sample holds many counts of this clonotype. This chain uses TRBV29-1 with TRBJ2-5; 7 nucleotides align to TRBD2. The CDR3 extends over 13 amino acids. With 4 bases clipped from V and 4 bases from J, the junction kept 6 bases outside the gene matches. Germline assignment: CDR1 SQVTM and CDR2 ANQGSEA. The CDR3 sequence: CSVGAASGETQYF. The CDR3 coding sequence is TGCAGCGTTGGAGCGGCTAGCGGAGAGACCCAGTACTTC.

This clonotype was seen a handful of times. V and J are TRBV7-9 and TRBJ2-3; 9 nucleotides align to TRBD2. V trimming: 8 bases; J trimming: 4 bases; junction bases outside the gene matches: 7. The germline gives CDR1 SEHNR, CDR2 FQNEAQ (reference sequence). The length of the CDR3 is 14 residues. The chain's CDR3 is CASRPSGTSDTQYF. The DNA of the CDR3 is TGTGCCAGCCGACCTAGCGGGACGTCAGATACGCAGTATTTT. The variable domain in full, with the rest retrieved from reference TRBV7-9 and TRBJ2-3, is DTGVSQNPRHKITKRGQNVTFRCDPISEHNRLYWYRQTLGQGPEFLTYFQNEAQLEKSRLLSDRFSAERPKGSFSTLEIQRTEQGDSAMYLCASRPSGTSDTQYFGPGTRLTVL.

The J gene is TRBJ2-2, the V gene TRBV6-6; unclear D gene. This CDR3 is 13 amino acids long. Trimming removed 7 bases at V and 6 bases at J, with 12 bases between. Germline CDR1 MNHNY, CDR2 SVGAGI (reference sequence). The CDR3 DNA follows: TGTGCCAGCAACCCCATCCAAGCCGGGGAGCTGTTTTTT. Encoded protein: CASNPIQAGELFF.

The rearrangement links TRBV12-3 or TRBV12-4 to TRBJ2-4; D gene unclear. V lost 6 bases, J lost 0 bases, and 12 bases lay in between. The CDR3 loop spans 15 amino acids. The CDR3 reads CASSTGRAAKNIQYF. CDR3 sequence (DNA): TGTGCCAGCAGCACCGGAAGGGCAGCCAAAAACATTCAGTACTTC.

The chain carries TRBV20-1 and TRBJ2-7; D gene uncertain. Trimming cost V 7 bases and J 0 bases, with 10 bases left between them. Germline loops: CDR1 DFQATT, CDR2 SNEGSKA (reference sequence). The CDR3 loop spans 12 amino acids. The CDR3 is CSGWSHSYEQYF. The CDR3 nucleotides are TGCAGTGGTTGGTCACACTCCTACGAGCAGTACTTC.

The chain joins TRBV7-2 to TRBJ1-1; D is unresolved. Germline V lookup: CDR1 SGHTA, CDR2 FQGNSA. Deletions cut 2 bases from V and 5 bases from J, with 9 bases between. There are 13 residues in the CDR3. The CDR3 DNA is TGTGCCAGCAGCTTACAGTATAGAACTGAAGCTTTCTTT. It yields the protein CASSLQYRTEAFF. Combining the CDR3 with reference TRBV7-2 and TRBJ1-1 gives the whole variable domain GAGVSQSPSNKVTEKGKDVELRCDPISGHTALYWYRQSLGQGLEFLIYFQGNSAPDKSGLPSDRFSAERTGGSVSTLTIQRTQQEDSAVYLCASSLQYRTEAFFGQGTRLTVV.

Ten or more counts support this clonotype. The V and J genes are TRBV12-3 or TRBV12-4 and TRBJ1-2; no reliable D call. Trimming left V 3 bases short and J 7 bases short, with 9 bases between. The CDR3 sequence is 12 residues long. DNA of the CDR3: TGTGCCAGCAGTTTCCCCCCTTCTGGCTACACCTTC. Residues: CASSFPPSGYTF.

This clonotype was seen many times. The rearrangement links TRBV7-2 to TRBJ1-4; D call uncertain. This CDR3 has 15 amino acids. V was trimmed by 5 bases and J by 4 bases, leaving 14 bases between them. The germline V gene has CDR1 SGHTA and CDR2 FQGNSA. The CDR3 DNA sequence: TGTGCCAGCAGCCTGAGGTCGGGGAGTAATGAAAAACTGTTTTTT. This translates into CASSLRSGSNEKLFF.

This clonotype was seen more than once but under ten times. The chain recombines TRBV20-1 with TRBJ2-3; D possibly corresponds to TRBD1 (6 bases). The V gene lost 4 bases and the J gene lost 4 bases, with 18 bases spanning the gap. This CDR3 has 15 amino acids. Germline V gene lookup returns CDR1 DFQATT and CDR2 SNEGSKA (reference sequence). For the CDR3, the DNA is TGCAGTGCTACTGGGACACCCCAATCCCCAGATACGCAGTATTTT. The encoded protein is CSATGTPQSPDTQYF.

The V call is TRBV15, the J call TRBJ2-7; either TRBD1 or TRBD2 may fit D (5 bases each). Between the trimmed V and J ends, which lost 3 bases and 0 bases, there was a span of 12 bases. Germline assignment: CDR1 LNHNV and CDR2 YYDKDF (reference sequence). The CDR3 is 15 amino acids. The CDR3 protein is CATSRRAGSSYEQYF. The CDR3 region has the DNA TGTGCCACCAGCAGGAGGGCAGGGAGCTCCTACGAGCAGTACTTC.

The genes are TRBV25-1 and TRBJ1-3; no clear D gene. Germline V gives CDR1 MGHDK, CDR2 SYGVNS. The CDR3 sequence is 12 residues long. Trimming took off 8 bases at V and 4 bases at J, with 9 bases between the two ends. The CDR3 coding sequence is TGTGCCAGCCAGTCGACAGGAAACACCATATATTTT. Amino acids: CASQSTGNTIYF. The full variable domain, rest sourced from reference TRBV25-1 and TRBJ1-3, is EADIYQTPRYLVIGTGKKITLECSQTMGHDKMYWYQQDPGMELHLIHYSYGVNSTEKGDLSSESTVSRIRTEHFPLTLESARPSHTSQYLCASQSTGNTIYFGEGSWLTVV.

This clonotype was found a few times. This sequence joins TRBV20-1 and TRBJ2-5; no clear D. Germline CDR1 DFQATT, CDR2 SNEGSKA (reference sequence). V was cut by 4 bases and J by 5 bases, with 14 bases left in between. CDR3 length: 13 residues. CDR3 DNA sequence: TGCAGTGCTACGGACGCCCAGGTGGAGACCCAGTACTTC. This codes for CSATDAQVETQYF.

This clonotype has a single count. J is TRBJ2-2 and V is TRBV4-1; 12 bases are shared with TRBD1. The CDR3 sequence is 22 residues long. CDR1 is MGHRA, CDR2 YSYEKL, per germline. J lost 5 bases, V lost 0 bases, and 19 bases had no gene match. The CDR3 nucleotides are TGCGCCAGCAGCCAAGAAGGAGGGGACAGGGGGCGCGTCGGGAGGGGTACCGGGGAGCTGTTTTTT. Translated: CASSQEGGDRGRVGRGTGELFF.

The J gene is TRBJ1-6, the V gene TRBV4-3; D is perhaps TRBD1 (5 bases). The germline CDR1 and CDR2 sequences are LGHNA and YSLEER. The CDR3 totals 13 residues. The V end lost 0 bases, the J end lost 14 bases, and 11 bases lay between the germline ends. The CDR3 spells CASSQELTDTLHF. DNA of the CDR3: TGCGCCAGCAGCCAAGAGTTAACGGACACCCTCCACTTT.

This clonotype was seen ten or more times. The genes are TRBV9 and TRBJ2-1; 8 bases map to TRBD1. CDR3 length: 15 amino acids. The V gene's germline CDR1 is SGDLS and CDR2 YYNGEE. Trimming cost V 4 bases and J 3 bases; bases outside gene matches: 6. The CDR3 sequence is CASSPTGTGYNEQFF. The CDR3 DNA reads as TGTGCCAGCAGCCCCACCGGGACAGGCTACAATGAGCAGTTCTTC. Filled out from reference TRBV9 and TRBJ2-1, the complete variable domain reads DSGVTQTPKHLITATGQRVTLRCSPRSGDLSVYWYQQSLDQGLQFLIQYYNGEERAKGNILERFSAQQFPDLHSELNLSSLELGDSALYFCASSPTGTGYNEQFFGPGTRLTVL.

V and J are TRBV7-2 and TRBJ2-3, with 7 bases matching TRBD1. CDR3 length: 15 residues. The ends lost 5 bases at V and 4 bases at J; junction bases unmatched: 9. The germline gives CDR1 SGHTA, CDR2 FQGNSA. The CDR3: CASSRQGRTPDTQYF. The CDR3 DNA reads TGTGCCAGCAGCCGACAGGGCCGCACGCCAGATACGCAGTATTTT.

V usage is TRBV7-2 and J usage is TRBJ2-4; D may be TRBD1 (6 bases). Germline lookup yields CDR1 SGHTA and CDR2 FQGNSA. The germline V and J ends were trimmed by 5 bases and 9 bases, with 17 bases remaining between them. The CDR3 totals 14 residues. CDR3 protein: CASSQNRAEVIQYF. DNA for the CDR3: TGTGCCAGCAGCCAAAACAGGGCGGAGGTCATTCAGTACTTC.

There are many counts of this clonotype. The DNA for the CDR3 is TGCAGCGTTGACGGCAGACAAGAGACCCAGTACTTC. Its protein product is CSVDGRQETQYF. V gene TRBV29-1 combines with J gene TRBJ2-5; D gene ambiguous. The V end was cut by 3 bases, the J end by 2 bases, with 7 bases between. Germline assignment: CDR1 SQVTM and CDR2 ANQGSEA. This CDR3 region has 12 residues. The full variable domain, in which reference TRBV29-1 and TRBJ2-5 provide the parts outside the CDR3, is SAVISQKPSRDICQRGTSLTIQCQVDSQVTMMFWYRQQPGQSLTLIATANQGSEATYESGFVIDKFPISRPNLTFSTLTVSNMSPEDSSIYLCSVDGRQETQYFGPGTRLLVL.

This clonotype showed up just a few times. V usage is TRBV20-1 and J usage is TRBJ2-5; D possibly corresponds to TRBD1 (5 bases). V was cut by 4 bases and J by 2 bases, with 11 bases left in between. The CDR3 covers 13 residues. From germline, CDR1 is DFQATT and CDR2 SNEGSKA (reference sequence). The chain's CDR3 is CSAIRGTQETQYF. CDR3 DNA sequence: TGCAGTGCTATAAGGGGAACACAAGAGACCCAGTACTTC.

The chain links TRBV12-3 or TRBV12-4 to TRBJ2-3; D not resolved. The length of the CDR3 is 14 residues. Trimming left V 3 bases short and J 2 bases short, with 9 bases between. The DNA for the CDR3 is TGTGCCAGCAGTTTCGGTTCGGTCACAGATACGCAGTATTTT. Protein sequence: CASSFGSVTDTQYF.

The chain employs TRBV20-1 and TRBJ1-1; 10 bases fit TRBD1. The CDR3 contains 15 residues. The ends lost 5 bases at V and 7 bases at J; junction bases unmatched: 13. Per the germline V gene, CDR1 is DFQATT and CDR2 is SNEGSKA (reference sequence). The CDR3 nucleotides are TGCAGTGCTCCTATCCGGGACAGGGGATCTCGTGAAGCTTTCTTT. Its protein product is CSAPIRDRGSREAFF.

The gene calls are TRBV29-1 and TRBJ1-3, with D perhaps matching TRBD1 (5 bases). Germline-derived CDR1 and CDR2 are SQVTM and ANQGSEA. The V gene lost 1 base and the J gene lost 0 bases, with 10 bases spanning the gap. This CDR3 has 15 residues. The CDR3: CSVEGDSYSGNTIYF. The CDR3 nucleotides read TGCAGCGTTGAAGGTGACAGTTACTCTGGAAACACCATATATTTT.